A selection of T cell receptor beta chains follows, all from one sample in a study of control samples from healthy donors and cancer patients. Sequenced by immunoSEQ multiplex PCR; TCRdb stores in-frame clones only, minus some. The table lists 150,000 to 200,000 clones, 90% of them singletons, with about 1.4% in the top ten. The sample taken for sequencing was blood. Receptor source: a woman in her forties or fifties in good health. Both conserved end residues are part of each CDR3. A D gene is named only where the DNA matches it firmly. A row's size may be missing; if present it is once, few, many or a size class.

TRBJ1-1 | TRBD1 | 15 | TRBV19 | NA | CASSIVTGLRTEAFF | TGTGCCAGTAGTATAGTGACAGGGTTGCGAACTGAAGCTTTCTTT
TRBJ1-1 | NA | 14 | TRBV5-4 | NA | CASSLIRGGTEAFF | TGTGCCAGCAGCCTCATACGAGGGGGCACTGAAGCTTTCTTT
TRBJ2-2 | NA | 14 | TRBV28 | NA | CASVDITNTGELFF | TGTGCCAGCGTAGACATTACGAACACCGGGGAGCTGTTTTTT
TRBJ1-2 | NA | 13 | TRBV15 | once | CATRGPANYGYTF | TGTGCCACCAGAGGACCGGCTAACTATGGCTACACCTTC
TRBJ1-1 | TRBD1 | 14 | TRBV5-1 | once | CASWGTGGNTEAFF | TGCGCCAGCTGGGGGACAGGGGGCAACACTGAAGCTTTCTTT
TRBJ1-1 | NA | 12 | TRBV18 | NA | CASSPLAYEAFF | TGTGCCAGCTCACCACTAGCCTATGAAGCTTTCTTT
TRBJ2-5 | NA | 16 | TRBV7-3 | NA | CASSLMGPDNQETQYF | TGTGCCAGCAGCTTAATGGGACCTGATAACCAAGAGACCCAGTACTTC
TRBJ2-1 | NA | 15 | TRBV18 | NA | CASSPEQLTYNEQFF | TGTGCCAGCTCACCAGAACAGCTAACCTACAATGAGCAGTTCTTC
TRBJ1-5 | NA | 15 | TRBV5-6 | NA | CASSLTGEHNQPQHF | TGTGCCAGCAGCTTAACGGGGGAGCACAATCAGCCCCAGCATTTT
TRBJ2-5 | TRBD2 | 13 | TRBV9 | NA | CASQRGQGETQYF | TGTGCCAGCCAGCGGGGTCAAGGAGAGACCCAGTACTTC
TRBJ1-2 | NA | 14 | TRBV20-1 | few | CSASPAGIGYGYTF | TGCAGTGCTAGTCCTGCGGGGATAGGCTATGGCTACACCTTC
TRBJ2-3 | TRBD2 | 18 | TRBV28 | NA | CASSTERRLALPTDTQYF | TGTGCCAGCAGTACCGAAAGGAGACTAGCACTACCCACAGATACGCAGTATTTT
TRBJ2-5 | TRBD2 | 17 | TRBV30 | NA | CAWALSQTSGGGETQYF | TGTGCCTGGGCTCTATCCCAGACTAGCGGGGGGGGAGAGACCCAGTACTTC
TRBJ1-4 | TRBD1 | 13 | TRBV29-1 | NA | CSAFGTGGEKLFF | TGCAGCGCTTTCGGGACAGGGGGTGAAAAACTGTTTTTT
TRBJ1-2 | NA | 13 | TRBV18 | NA | CASSPNRDGGYTF | TGTGCCAGCTCACCAAACAGGGATGGCGGCTACACCTTC
TRBJ2-7 | NA | 17 | TRBV12-5 | NA | CASGCPPIDRARGEQYF | TGTGCTAGTGGTTGCCCCCCAATCGACAGGGCGCGGGGCGAGCAGTACTTC
TRBJ2-7 | NA | 16 | TRBV5-1 | once | CASSEASGVFSYEQYF | TGCGCCAGCAGCGAAGCCTCGGGGGTCTTCTCCTACGAGCAGTACTTC
TRBJ1-5 | NA | 12 | TRBV12-3/TRBV12-4 | NA | CASSPGVQPQHF | TGTGCCAGCAGTCCAGGGGTTCAGCCCCAGCATTTT
TRBJ2-5 | TRBD2 | 15 | TRBV3-1/TRBV3-2 | NA | CASSQGLAGQETQYF | TGTGCCAGCAGCCAAGGACTAGCGGGACAAGAGACCCAGTACTTC
TRBJ2-3 | TRBD2 | 16 | TRBV7-8 | NA | CASSFSLAGGGDTQYF | TGTGCCAGCAGCTTTAGTCTGGCGGGGGGAGGAGATACGCAGTATTTT
TRBJ1-1 | NA | 14 | TRBV30 | NA | CAWSVTRVGTEAFF | TGTGCCTGGAGTGTAACCCGGGTAGGGACTGAAGCTTTCTTT
TRBJ2-7 | NA | 14 | TRBV4-1 | NA | CTSSPGNTAYEQYF | TGCACCAGCAGCCCCGGAAACACAGCCTACGAGCAGTACTTC
TRBJ2-3 | NA | 13 | TRBV12-3/TRBV12-4 | NA | CASSPLLAGTQYF | TGTGCCAGCAGTCCCCTACTAGCCGGTACGCAGTATTTT
TRBJ1-4 | TRBD1 | 14 | TRBV19 | NA | CASSRGTGGEKLFF | TGTGCCAGTAGTAGAGGGACAGGAGGTGAAAAACTGTTTTTT
TRBJ2-5 | TRBD2 | 16 | TRBV5-1 | NA | CASSLGLAGGPETQYF | TGCGCCAGCAGCTTGGGGCTAGCGGGGGGGCCGGAGACCCAGTACTTC
TRBJ2-7 | TRBD2 | 19 | TRBV4-3 | NA | CASSPVGATSGVGPYEQYF | TGCGCCAGCAGCCCGGTCGGAGCGACTAGCGGGGTAGGGCCCTACGAGCAGTACTTC
TRBJ2-2 | NA | 12 | TRBV3-1/TRBV3-2 | NA | CASSPPAGELFF | TGTGCCAGCAGCCCTCCGGCCGGGGAGCTGTTTTTT
TRBJ2-7 | TRBD1 | 14 | TRBV28 | NA | CASSLPIQGFEQYF | TGTGCCAGCAGTCTCCCTATACAGGGGTTCGAGCAGTACTTC
TRBJ2-7 | NA | 12 | TRBV28 | NA | CASWDRAYEQYF | TGTGCCAGCTGGGACCGCGCCTACGAGCAGTACTTC
TRBJ2-7 | NA | 13 | TRBV5-5 | NA | CASSRGLTYEQYF | TGTGCCAGCAGCCGTGGGCTGACCTACGAGCAGTACTTC
TRBJ1-4 | TRBD1 | 13 | TRBV29-1 | NA | CSVPGQFNEKLFF | TGCAGCGTTCCGGGACAGTTTAATGAAAAACTGTTTTTT
TRBJ1-2 | NA | 11 | TRBV3-1/TRBV3-2 | NA | CASSQAYGYTF | TGTGCCAGCAGCCAGGCCTATGGCTACACCTTC
TRBJ1-1 | TRBD1 | 14 | TRBV29-1 | NA | CSVETQGENTEAFF | TGCAGCGTTGAAACCCAGGGGGAGAACACTGAAGCTTTCTTT
TRBJ1-4 | TRBD1 | 22 | TRBV6-4 | NA | CASSDPKPTSGTGTQANEKLFF | TGTGCCAGCAGTGACCCAAAACCAACCTCCGGGACAGGGACTCAGGCTAATGAAAAACTGTTTTTT
TRBJ1-1 | NA | 14 | TRBV7-7 | NA | CASSPGLENTEAFF | TGTGCCAGCAGCCCGGGGTTGGAGAACACTGAAGCTTTCTTT
TRBJ2-3 | TRBD2 | 18 | TRBV3-1/TRBV3-2 | once | CASSQRLAGGRGTDTQYF | TGTGCCAGCAGTCAGAGACTAGCGGGGGGGCGCGGCACAGATACGCAGTATTTT
TRBJ1-5 | NA | 14 | TRBV6-2/TRBV6-3 | NA | CASSYSGNLASQHF | TGTGCCAGCAGTTACTCAGGAAACCTTGCCTCCCAGCATTTT
TRBJ2-5 | NA | 15 | TRBV4-3 | NA | CASSSRPQRGETQYF | TGCGCCAGCAGCTCAAGGCCTCAGAGAGGAGAGACCCAGTACTTC